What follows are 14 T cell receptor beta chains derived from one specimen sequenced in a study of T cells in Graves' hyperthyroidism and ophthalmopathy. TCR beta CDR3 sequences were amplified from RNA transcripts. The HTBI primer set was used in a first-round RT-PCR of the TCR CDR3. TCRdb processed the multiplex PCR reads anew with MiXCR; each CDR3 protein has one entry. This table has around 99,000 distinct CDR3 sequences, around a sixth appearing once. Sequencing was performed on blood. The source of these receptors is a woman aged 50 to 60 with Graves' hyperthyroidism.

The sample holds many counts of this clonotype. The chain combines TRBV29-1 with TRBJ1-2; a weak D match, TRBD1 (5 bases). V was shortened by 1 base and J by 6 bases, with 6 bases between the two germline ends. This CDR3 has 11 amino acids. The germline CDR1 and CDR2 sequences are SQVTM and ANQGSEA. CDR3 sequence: CSVEGGDGYTF. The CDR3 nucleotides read TGCAGCGTTGAAGGGGGGGATGGCTACACCTTC. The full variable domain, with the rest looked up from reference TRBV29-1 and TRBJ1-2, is SAVISQKPSRDICQRGTSLTIQCQVDSQVTMMFWYRQQPGQSLTLIATANQGSEATYESGFVIDKFPISRPNLTFSTLTVSNMSPEDSSIYLCSVEGGDGYTFGSGTRLTVV.

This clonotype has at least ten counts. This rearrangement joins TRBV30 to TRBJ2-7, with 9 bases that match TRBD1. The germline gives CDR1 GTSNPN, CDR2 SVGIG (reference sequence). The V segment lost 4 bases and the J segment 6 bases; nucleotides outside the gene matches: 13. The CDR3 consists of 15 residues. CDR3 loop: CAWTPSGTGFSEQYF. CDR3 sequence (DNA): TGTGCCTGGACTCCCTCCGGGACAGGGTTCAGCGAGCAGTACTTC.

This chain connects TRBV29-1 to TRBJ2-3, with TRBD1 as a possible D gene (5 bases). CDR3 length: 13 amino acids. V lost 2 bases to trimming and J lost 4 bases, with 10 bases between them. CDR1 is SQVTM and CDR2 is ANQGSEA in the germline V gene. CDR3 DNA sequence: TGCAGCGTTGAAATTGGGGCGGCAGATACGCAGTATTTT. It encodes CSVEIGAADTQYF.

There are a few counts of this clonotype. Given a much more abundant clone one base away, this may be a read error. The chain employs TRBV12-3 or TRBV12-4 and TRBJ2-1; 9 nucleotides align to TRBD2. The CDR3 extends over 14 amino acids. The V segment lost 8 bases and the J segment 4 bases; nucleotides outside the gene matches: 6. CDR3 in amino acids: CASGVTSGYNEQFF. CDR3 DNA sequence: TGTGCCAGCGGTGTGACTAGCGGTTACAATGAGCAGTTCTTC.

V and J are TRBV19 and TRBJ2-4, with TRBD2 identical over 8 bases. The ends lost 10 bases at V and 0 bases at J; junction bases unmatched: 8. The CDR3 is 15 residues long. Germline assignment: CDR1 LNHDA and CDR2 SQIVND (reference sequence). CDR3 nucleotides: TGTGCCACCCGGGGGGGTTCCTTAGCCAAAAACATTCAGTACTTC. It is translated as CATRGGSLAKNIQYF.

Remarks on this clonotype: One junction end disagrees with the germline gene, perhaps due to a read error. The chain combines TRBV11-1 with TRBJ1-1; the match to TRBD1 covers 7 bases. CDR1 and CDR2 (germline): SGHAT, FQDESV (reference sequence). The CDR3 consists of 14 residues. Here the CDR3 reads CASSFTTRDSEAFF. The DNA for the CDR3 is TGCGCCAGCAGCTTCACGACCAGGGACAGTGAAGCTTTCTTT.

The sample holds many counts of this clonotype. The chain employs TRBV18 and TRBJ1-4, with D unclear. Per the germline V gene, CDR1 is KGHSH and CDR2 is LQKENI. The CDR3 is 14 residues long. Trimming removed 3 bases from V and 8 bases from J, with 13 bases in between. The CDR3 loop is CASSPVKTGEKLFF. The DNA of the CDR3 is TGTGCCAGCTCACCTGTTAAAACGGGGGAAAAACTGTTTTTT.

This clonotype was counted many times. CDR3 amino acids: CSARPTPVRPLHF. The CDR3 bases are TGCAGTGCTAGACCCACACCCGTTCGACCCCTCCACTTT. V is TRBV20-1 and J is TRBJ1-6; D uncertain. Looked up from germline, CDR1 is DFQATT and CDR2 is SNEGSKA (reference sequence). Trimming took 2 bases from V and 12 from J, leaving 14 bases between them. This CDR3 comprises 13 residues.

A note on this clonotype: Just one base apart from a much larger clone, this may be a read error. DNA of the CDR3: TGCGCCAGCAGCTTGGGGGACATTAATCAGCCCCTGCATTTT. As protein: CASSLGDINQPLHF. The rearrangement links TRBV5-1 to TRBJ1-5; tentative D call: TRBD1 (6 bases). Germline assignment: CDR1 SGHRS and CDR2 YFSETQ. The CDR3 sequence is 14 residues long. The variable domain in full, with the rest retrieved from reference TRBV5-1 and TRBJ1-5, is KAGVTQTPRYLIKTRGQQVTLSCSPISGHRSVSWYQQTPGQGLQFLFEYFSETQRNKGNFPGRFSGRQFSNSRSEMNVSTLELGDSALYLCASSLGDINQPLHFGDGTRLSIL.

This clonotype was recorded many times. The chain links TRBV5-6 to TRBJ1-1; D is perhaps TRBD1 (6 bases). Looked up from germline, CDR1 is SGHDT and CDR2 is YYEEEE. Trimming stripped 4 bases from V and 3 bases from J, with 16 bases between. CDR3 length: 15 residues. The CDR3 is CASSPYTQGDTEAFF. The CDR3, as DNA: TGTGCCAGCAGCCCCTATACACAGGGCGACACTGAAGCTTTCTTT.

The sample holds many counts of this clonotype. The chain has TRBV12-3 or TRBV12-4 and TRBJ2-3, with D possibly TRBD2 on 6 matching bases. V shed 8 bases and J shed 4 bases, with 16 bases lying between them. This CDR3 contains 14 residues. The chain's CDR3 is CASGGGIRADTQYF. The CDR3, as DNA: TGTGCCAGCGGAGGCGGGATACGGGCAGATACGCAGTATTTT.

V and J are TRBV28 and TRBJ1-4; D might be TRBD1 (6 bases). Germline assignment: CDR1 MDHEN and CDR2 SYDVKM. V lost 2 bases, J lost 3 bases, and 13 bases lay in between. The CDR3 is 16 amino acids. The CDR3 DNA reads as TGTGCCAGCAGTTTACCGTCGACAGGTTCTAATGAAAAACTGTTTTTT. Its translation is CASSLPSTGSNEKLFF.

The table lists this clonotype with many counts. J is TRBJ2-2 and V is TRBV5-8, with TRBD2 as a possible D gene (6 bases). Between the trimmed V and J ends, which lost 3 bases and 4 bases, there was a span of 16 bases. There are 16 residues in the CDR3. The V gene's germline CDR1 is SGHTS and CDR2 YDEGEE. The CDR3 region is CASSSRESRGTGELFF. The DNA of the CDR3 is TGTGCCAGCAGCTCCCGGGAGTCGCGTGGCACCGGGGAGCTGTTTTTT.

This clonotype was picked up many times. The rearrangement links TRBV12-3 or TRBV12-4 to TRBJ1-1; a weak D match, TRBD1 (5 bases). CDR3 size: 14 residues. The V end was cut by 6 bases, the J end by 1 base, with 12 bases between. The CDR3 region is CASRPSGGNTEAFF. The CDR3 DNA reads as TGTGCCAGCAGACCCTCGGGGGGGAACACTGAAGCTTTCTTT.